The rows below give T cell receptor beta chains drawn from one sample of a study of T cells in Graves' hyperthyroidism and ophthalmopathy. Each CDR3 protein gets one entry after TCRdb re-called the multiplex PCR reads with MiXCR. The table shows approximately 260,000 distinct CDR3 sequences, with 13% to 15% occurring only once. Sequenced input: blood. The source of these receptors is a woman between 50 and 59 years old with Graves' hyperthyroidism that later progressed to Graves' ophthalmopathy. The CDR3 runs from the conserved cysteine through the conserved F or W. The D gene is left open where the match is weak. Clone size is given as how often the clone was seen (once, few, many) or a class if it is expanded.

d_gene	abundance	v_gene	j_gene	CDR3aa	CDR3nt
-	many	TRBV7-6	TRBJ1-2	CASSLRIGRVVYGYTF	TGTGCCAGCAGCCTCCGAATCGGCAGAGTCGTCTATGGCTACACCTTC
TRBD2	many	TRBV6-2/TRBV6-3	TRBJ2-7	CASSRGDYFSYEQYF	TGTGCCAGCAGCCGTGGGGACTACTTCTCCTACGAGCAGTACTTC
TRBD2	once	TRBV7-3	TRBJ2-1	CASSIVALAGSYNEQFF	TGTGCCAGCAGCATCGTAGCTCTAGCGGGAAGCTACAATGAGCAGTTCTTC
-	many	TRBV7-9	TRBJ2-1	CASSSNSGTEQFF	TGTGCCAGCAGCTCCAACTCCGGGACTGAGCAGTTCTTC
-	few	TRBV7-3	TRBJ2-3	CASSPRPSDTQYF	TGTGCCAGCAGCCCCCGCCCCTCAGATACGCAGTATTTT
TRBD1	many	TRBV5-5	TRBJ2-7	CASSLGGQGAFFDEQYF	TGTGCCAGCAGCTTGGGTGGACAGGGGGCTTTTTTCGACGAGCAGTACTTC
TRBD2	many	TRBV11-3	TRBJ2-1	CASSTGTSGYNEQFF	TGTGCCAGCAGCACCGGGACTAGCGGTTACAATGAGCAGTTCTTC
TRBD1	few	TRBV2	TRBJ2-2	CASGGTGGDAGELLF	TGTGCCAGCGGTGGGACAGGGGGCGACGCCGGGGAGCTGCTTTTT
TRBD2	few	TRBV20-1	TRBJ2-7	CGAHQSSGSVYEQYF	TGCGGTGCTCATCAATCTAGCGGGAGTGTGTACGAGCAGTACTTC
-	many	TRBV12-3/TRBV12-4	TRBJ1-1	CASSPNPGPRNTEAFF	TGTGCCAGCAGTCCCAATCCGGGACCCCGGAACACTGAAGCTTTCTTT
TRBD1	many	TRBV2	TRBJ1-5	CASRFGTATNQPQHF	TGTGCCAGCAGGTTCGGGACAGCTACTAATCAGCCCCAGCATTTT
TRBD2	many	TRBV19	TRBJ2-1	CASSIFSGSTPPEQFF	TGTGCCAGTAGTATATTTAGCGGGAGCACCCCTCCTGAGCAGTTCTTC
TRBD1	many	TRBV28	TRBJ1-2	CATEDRGNGYTF	TGTGCCACCGAGGACAGGGGGAATGGCTACACCTTC